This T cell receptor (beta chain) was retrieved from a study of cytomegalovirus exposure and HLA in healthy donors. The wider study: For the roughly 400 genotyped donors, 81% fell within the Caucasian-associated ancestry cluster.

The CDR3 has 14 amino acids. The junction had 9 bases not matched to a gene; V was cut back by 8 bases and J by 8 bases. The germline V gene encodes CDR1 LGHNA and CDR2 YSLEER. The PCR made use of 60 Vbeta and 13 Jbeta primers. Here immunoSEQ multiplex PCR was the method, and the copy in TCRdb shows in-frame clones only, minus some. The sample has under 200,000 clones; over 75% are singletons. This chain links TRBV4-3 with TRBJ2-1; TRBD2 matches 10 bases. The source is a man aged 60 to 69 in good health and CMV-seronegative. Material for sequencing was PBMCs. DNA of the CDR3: TGCGCCAGCGGACGGACTAGCGGTTACTATGAGCAGTTCTTC. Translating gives CASGRTSGYYEQFF.